These T cell receptor beta chains were read from a single sample in a study of cytotoxic CD8 clonotypes in ibrutinib-treated CLL. TCRdb's table, derived via immunoSEQ multiplex PCR, lists solely in-frame clones and lacks some. The table lists 300,000 to 400,000 clones, 67% of them singletons. The sample here was PBMCs, taken after 36 months of ibrutinib treatment. These receptors all come from a human donor with chronic lymphocytic leukemia. The CDR3 runs from the conserved cysteine through the conserved F or W. D genes are given only for firm matches.

V	J	D	CDR3
TRBV14	TRBJ1-2	TRBD1	CASSRARGDYGYTF
TRBV7-3	TRBJ2-7	-	CASSLGASGFEQYF
TRBV25-1	TRBJ2-7	-	CASSDWGRGRSYEQYF
TRBV5-1	TRBJ2-7	TRBD2	CASSLDGGGEQYF
TRBV19	TRBJ1-5	-	CASSILDSYNQPQHF
TRBV18	TRBJ1-1	TRBD1	CASSPRPTGGYGDTEAFF
TRBV5-1	TRBJ2-3	-	CASSLVVTDTQYF
TRBV6-6	TRBJ1-2	-	CASSRRRLGYGYTF
TRBV9	TRBJ1-5	-	CASSGEAQGDQPQHF
TRBV29-1	TRBJ2-3	TRBD1	CSVATGTGGPDTQYF
TRBV5-1	TRBJ1-5	TRBD1	CASSLTGGNQPQHF
TRBV29-1	TRBJ2-2	TRBD2	CSVLGGRTLNTGELFF
TRBV16	TRBJ2-1	-	CASSPQGSSYNEQFF
TRBV13	TRBJ2-2	TRBD1	CASSQGTGYNTGELFF
TRBV19	TRBJ1-2	-	CASSIEFYGQPKEEGYGYTF
TRBV5-6	TRBJ1-4	-	CASSLMGPSNEKLFF
TRBV5-1	TRBJ2-7	-	CASSLNRVWQYF
TRBV4-3	TRBJ1-2	-	CASSQEGGRYGYTF
TRBV10-1	TRBJ1-2	-	CASSESAVPRYGYTF
TRBV5-1	TRBJ2-1	-	CASSLMHLTFSYNEQFF
TRBV27	TRBJ2-3	-	CASSYGRYSTDTQYF
TRBV6-5	TRBJ1-2	-	CASSYFRGADGYTF
TRBV10-3	TRBJ2-2	TRBD2	CAIRVTGGPFGRTGELFF
TRBV7-8	TRBJ2-6	-	CAGLPRSGANVLTF
TRBV11-2	TRBJ2-3	-	CASSFSGADTQYF
TRBV6-6	TRBJ2-3	-	CASSTRWVTRADTQYF
TRBV29-1	TRBJ2-3	-	CSVAGAQGGRTDTQYF
TRBV4-1	TRBJ2-7	-	CASSATGAPHEQYF
TRBV29-1	TRBJ1-1	-	CSGRDGLLNTEAFF
TRBV6-1	TRBJ2-7	-	CASSSEGTYEQYF
TRBV6-1	TRBJ1-3	-	CASSAHLPGYSGNTIYF
TRBV5-1	TRBJ1-1	-	CASSLGASDTEAFF
TRBV25-1	TRBJ2-7	TRBD1	CASTGDRINFYEQYF
TRBV7-9	TRBJ2-3	-	CASSPPTDTQYF
TRBV28	TRBJ1-2	-	CASGGHYGYTF
TRBV15	TRBJ2-7	TRBD1	CATSIPGQGYEQYF
TRBV14	TRBJ2-7	-	CASSQVRLGLASSYEQYF
TRBV29-1	TRBJ2-1	-	CSVGSPARSSYNEQFF
TRBV20-1	TRBJ1-2	TRBD1	CSALGQGGYTF
TRBV25-1	TRBJ2-3	-	CASSEFGGRADTQYF
TRBV9	TRBJ2-1	TRBD1	CASNHRQGNEQFF
TRBV4-3	TRBJ2-2	-	CASSQDLGAGELFF
TRBV4-3	TRBJ2-7	TRBD2	CASSPASGNYEQYF
TRBV6-1	TRBJ2-7	TRBD2	CASSEYRLAGAYEQYF
TRBV14	TRBJ2-7	TRBD1	CASSQVGWLDRVDEQYF
TRBV18	TRBJ2-2	-	CASSPRQVGELFF
TRBV9	TRBJ2-5	TRBD2	CASSLGGAKTQYF
TRBV7-6	TRBJ1-2	-	CASSERGLQGYGYTF
TRBV7-8	TRBJ1-1	-	CASSQGTANTEAFF
TRBV5-1	TRBJ2-7	-	CASSYVGRYEQYF
TRBV6-5	TRBJ1-5	-	CASRPGQSNQPQHF
TRBV28	TRBJ2-4	TRBD2	CASSFGGAKNIQYF
TRBV28	TRBJ1-1	-	CASSPPGTKMNTEAFF
TRBV5-6	TRBJ2-1	TRBD1	CASSLFRDRGKIFNEQFF
TRBV18	TRBJ2-7	TRBD1	CASSPQRTGNSEQYF
TRBV12-5	TRBJ1-2	-	CASGLALLGYGYTF
TRBV15	TRBJ1-2	-	CATSRAPPGVYGYTF
TRBV19	TRBJ2-1	TRBD2	CASSIWTSGNNEQFF
TRBV10-2	TRBJ2-3	-	CASNRGEDTQYF
TRBV29-1	TRBJ2-1	-	CSVDAGVSSYNEQFF